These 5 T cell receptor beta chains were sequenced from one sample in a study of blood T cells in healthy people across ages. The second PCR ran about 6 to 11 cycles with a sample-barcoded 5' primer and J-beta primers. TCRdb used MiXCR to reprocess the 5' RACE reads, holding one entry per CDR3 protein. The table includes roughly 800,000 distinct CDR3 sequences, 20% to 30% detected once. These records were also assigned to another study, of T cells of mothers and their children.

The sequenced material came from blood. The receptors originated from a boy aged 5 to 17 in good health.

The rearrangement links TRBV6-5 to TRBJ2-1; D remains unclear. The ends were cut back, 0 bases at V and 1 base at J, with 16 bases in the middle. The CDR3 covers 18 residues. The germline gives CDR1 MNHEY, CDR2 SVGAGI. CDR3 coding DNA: TGTGCCAGCAGTTACTCGCCCAGCCTCTGGGGTTCCTACAATGAGCAGTTCTTC. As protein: CASSYSPSLWGSYNEQFF.

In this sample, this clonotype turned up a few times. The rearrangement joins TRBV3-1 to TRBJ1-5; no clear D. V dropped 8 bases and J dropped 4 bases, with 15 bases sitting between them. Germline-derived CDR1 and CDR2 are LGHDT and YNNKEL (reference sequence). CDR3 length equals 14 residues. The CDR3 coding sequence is TGTGCCAGCCGGAAAAGAGGATTGAATCAGCCCCAGCATTTT. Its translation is CASRKRGLNQPQHF.

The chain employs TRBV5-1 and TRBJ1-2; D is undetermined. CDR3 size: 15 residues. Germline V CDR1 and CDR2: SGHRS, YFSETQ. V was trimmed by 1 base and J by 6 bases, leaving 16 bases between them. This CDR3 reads CASSLSQLSGNGYTF. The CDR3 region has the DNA TGCGCCAGCAGCTTGAGTCAGCTAAGTGGGAATGGCTACACCTTC.

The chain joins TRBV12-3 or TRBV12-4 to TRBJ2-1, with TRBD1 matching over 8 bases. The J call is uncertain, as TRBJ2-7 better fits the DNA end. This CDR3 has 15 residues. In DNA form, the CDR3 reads TGTGCCAGCAGTTTAGCCCCGGACAGGGTCTACGAGCAGTACTTC. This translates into CASSLAPDRVYEQYF.

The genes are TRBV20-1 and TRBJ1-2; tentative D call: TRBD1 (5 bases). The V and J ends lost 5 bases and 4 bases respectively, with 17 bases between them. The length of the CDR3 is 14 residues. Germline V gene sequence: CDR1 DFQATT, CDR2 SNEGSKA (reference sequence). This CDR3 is CSALEWGGSYGYTF. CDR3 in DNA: TGCAGTGCTCTAGAGTGGGGGGGGAGCTATGGCTACACCTTC.